These 7 T cell receptor beta chains were all obtained from the same sample, sequenced in a study of response to subunit inactivated influenza vaccine. TCRdb ran MiXCR on the RT-PCR reads and lists one entry per CDR3 protein. In the table there are around 580,000 distinct CDR3 sequences, 12% to 15% of which are singletons. Sequencing used PBMCs from blood, obtained approximately 13 days after vaccination. Receptor source: a man between 50 and 59 years old who received an inactivated influenza vaccine.

This CDR3 is CASSRRVGDTGELFF. In DNA, the CDR3 is TGCGCCAGCAGCCGAAGGGTTGGGGACACCGGGGAGCTGTTTTTT. The chain links TRBV5-1 to TRBJ2-2, with unresolved D. V was shortened by 4 bases and J by 3 bases, with 13 bases between the two germline ends. Germline-derived CDR1 and CDR2 are SGHRS and YFSETQ. This CDR3 has 15 residues. Filled out from reference TRBV5-1 and TRBJ2-2, the complete variable domain reads KAGVTQTPRYLIKTRGQQVTLSCSPISGHRSVSWYQQTPGQGLQFLFEYFSETQRNKGNFPGRFSGRQFSNSRSEMNVSTLELGDSALYLCASSRRVGDTGELFFGEGSRLTVL.

This clonotype has at least ten counts. The chain has TRBV4-2 and TRBJ2-7, with TRBD2 matching 8 bases. The CDR3 loop spans 18 amino acids. Germline values: CDR1 LGHNA, CDR2 YNFKEQ. The trim removed 3 bases at V and 0 bases at J, leaving 13 bases unmatched. The CDR3 DNA is TGTGCCAGCAGCCACCCAAGCCCCCAGCGGGAGTACTCCTACGAGCAGTACTTC. Protein sequence: CASSHPSPQREYSYEQYF.

This sequence joins TRBV7-6 and TRBJ2-3; possible D gene TRBD2, 6 bases. Trimming pared 1 base from V and 2 bases from J, leaving 13 bases between. Germline V lookup: CDR1 SGHVS, CDR2 FNYEAQ. This CDR3 is 16 amino acids long. The CDR3 DNA is TGTGCCAGCAGCTTAGGCGGGATCCGTCACACAGATACGCAGTATTTT. Translated: CASSLGGIRHTDTQYF. The full variable domain, its missing parts supplied by reference TRBV7-6 and TRBJ2-3, is GAGVSQSPRYKVTKRGQDVALRCDPISGHVSLYWYRQALGQGPEFLTYFNYEAQQDKSGLPNDRFSAERPEGSISTLTIQRTEQRDSAMYRCASSLGGIRHTDTQYFGPGTRLTVL.

This clonotype was counted a few times. This sequence joins TRBV20-1 and TRBJ1-6; D uncertain. Germline V gene sequence: CDR1 DFQATT, CDR2 SNEGSKA (reference sequence). The CDR3 is 14 residues long. V was shortened by 0 bases and J by 4 bases, with 7 bases between the two germline ends. The CDR3, as DNA: TGCAGTGCTAGAGATACGGGGTATAATTCACCCCTCCACTTT. It codes for CSARDTGYNSPLHF.

This clonotype was seen a few times. This chain connects TRBV12-3 or TRBV12-4 to TRBJ2-3; 8 bases map to TRBD2. This CDR3 is 15 amino acids long. The V and J ends lost 7 bases and 2 bases, in that order; junction bases with no gene match: 8. The CDR3 DNA reads TGTGCCAGCACCCCGGGGGGGGATTCCACAGATACGCAGTATTTT. Translating gives CASTPGGDSTDTQYF.

This chain links TRBV6-1 with TRBJ2-1, with D perhaps TRBD2 (5 bases). Germline V gene sequence: CDR1 MNHNS, CDR2 SASEGT. CDR3 length equals 14 residues. V was cut by 7 bases and J by 6 bases, with 16 bases left in between. The CDR3 protein is CASTNTWRTNEQFF. CDR3 coding DNA: TGTGCCAGCACAAATACCTGGAGGACCAATGAGCAGTTCTTC.

The CDR3, as DNA: TGCAGTGCTAGAGAGGGGACTGGGACCTACGAGCAGTACTTC. It translates to CSAREGTGTYEQYF. The chain combines TRBV20-1 with TRBJ2-7; D may be TRBD2 (6 bases). The V and J ends lost 0 bases and 2 bases respectively, with 11 bases between them. The CDR3 is made up of 14 amino acids. The germline V gene encodes CDR1 DFQATT and CDR2 SNEGSKA (reference sequence).